This T cell receptor beta chain derives from a study of response to subunit inactivated influenza vaccine. General study findings and limits: With each seasonal influenza vaccination, the authors suggested, few new T cells are recruited.

Notes on this clonotype: Its target is unknown.

Trimming took 7 bases from V and 2 from J, leaving 12 bases between them. This CDR3 is built from 14 residues. Via MiXCR, TCRdb re-called the RT-PCR reads, giving one row per CDR3 protein. There are about 830,000 distinct CDR3 sequences in the sample; about 18% occur only once, and approximately 11% lies in the top ten. This clonotype was obtained from a man aged 45-65 years who received an inactivated influenza vaccine. The sequences come from PBMCs from blood, collected about 5 days after vaccination. V gene TRBV12-3 or TRBV12-4 combines with J gene TRBJ1-5, with a weak D call TRBD1 (5 bases). This chain's CDR3 is CASNRDGGNQPQHF. The CDR3 DNA is TGTGCCAGCAACCGGGACGGGGGCAATCAGCCCCAGCATTTT.